The entry that follows covers one T cell receptor beta chain sequence. Repertoires were generated with immunoSEQ multiplex PCR, while TCRdb's copy carries only in-frame clones and drops some. The profile shows 20,000 to 30,000 clones, about 81% of them singletons. This entry comes from a study of blood T cell repertoires in COVID-19. The overall study: Nucleic acid was either cDNA or gDNA, and it came from T cells, B-cell-depleted T cells, or PBMCs.

The CDR3 sequence is 15 residues long. The V end lost 0 bases, the J end lost 4 bases, and 12 bases lay between the germline ends. The germline V gene has CDR1 LGHNA and CDR2 YNFKEQ. The specimen sequenced was peripheral blood. This rearrangement joins TRBV4-2 to TRBJ1-2; the D is unclear. The receptor comes from a woman aged 70-85 years with COVID-19, enrolled during active disease. The CDR3 loop reads CASSQDRYSSYGYTF. The CDR3 DNA sequence: TGTGCCAGCAGCCAAGATCGCTATTCGAGCTATGGCTACACCTTC.